One sample yielded the 4 T cell receptor beta chains listed below, sequenced in a study of T-cell reconstitution after alpha-beta-depleted transplantation in children. General observations from the study: Among T cells one year after transplant, newly produced cells accounted for most counts and diversity.

A TCRbeta library incorporating unique molecular identifiers was prepared. One entry per CDR3 protein results from TCRdb running MiXCR on the PCR reads. Of about 300,000 distinct CDR3 sequences listed, over 7% are singletons. These receptors' targets are unknown. The sample in question was peripheral blood, obtained 360 days after TCRalphabeta/CD19-depleted stem cell transplant. Every receptor here comes from a female patient aged 2 to 10 who had a stem cell transplant for Fanconi anemia, so the T cells may come from the graft donor.

V gene TRBV2 combines with J gene TRBJ2-1; D is perhaps TRBD1 or TRBD2 (5 bases each). CDR1 is SNHLY, CDR2 FYNNEI, per germline. CDR3 length: 10 residues. V lost 6 bases to trimming and J lost 12 bases, with 9 bases between them. The CDR3: CASRPGPQFF. The CDR3 DNA sequence: TGTGCCAGCAGACCGGGACCGCAGTTCTTC.

This clonotype showed up just a few times. V and J are TRBV20-1 and TRBJ2-1; D is ambiguous. Trimming took 4 bases from V and 3 from J, leaving 10 bases between them. CDR3 size: 13 residues. Germline CDR1 reads DFQATT; CDR2 reads SNEGSKA (reference sequence). CDR3 DNA sequence: TGCAGTGCTACTAGGGTAGTCTACAATGAGCAGTTCTTC. Its protein product is CSATRVVYNEQFF.

This clonotype came up many times. The rearrangement uses TRBV6-2 or TRBV6-3 and TRBJ2-7; 7 nucleotides line up with TRBD1. Looked up from germline, CDR1 is MNHEY and CDR2 is SVGEGT. The V and J ends lost 6 bases and 2 bases, in that order; junction bases with no gene match: 7. The length of the CDR3 is 14 residues. The CDR3 DNA follows: TGTGCCAGCAGGGGCCGGGACAGCACCTACGAGCAGTACTTC. Amino acid sequence: CASRGRDSTYEQYF.

CDR3 DNA sequence: TGTGCCAGCAGCTTAGGTCGTGGCAGTACCTACGAGCAGTACTTC. Residues: CASSLGRGSTYEQYF. This sequence joins TRBV7-8 and TRBJ2-7; unclear D gene. V lost 1 base to trimming and J lost 2 bases, with 12 bases between them. This CDR3 comprises 15 residues. Germline CDR1 reads SGHVS; CDR2 reads FQNEAQ.